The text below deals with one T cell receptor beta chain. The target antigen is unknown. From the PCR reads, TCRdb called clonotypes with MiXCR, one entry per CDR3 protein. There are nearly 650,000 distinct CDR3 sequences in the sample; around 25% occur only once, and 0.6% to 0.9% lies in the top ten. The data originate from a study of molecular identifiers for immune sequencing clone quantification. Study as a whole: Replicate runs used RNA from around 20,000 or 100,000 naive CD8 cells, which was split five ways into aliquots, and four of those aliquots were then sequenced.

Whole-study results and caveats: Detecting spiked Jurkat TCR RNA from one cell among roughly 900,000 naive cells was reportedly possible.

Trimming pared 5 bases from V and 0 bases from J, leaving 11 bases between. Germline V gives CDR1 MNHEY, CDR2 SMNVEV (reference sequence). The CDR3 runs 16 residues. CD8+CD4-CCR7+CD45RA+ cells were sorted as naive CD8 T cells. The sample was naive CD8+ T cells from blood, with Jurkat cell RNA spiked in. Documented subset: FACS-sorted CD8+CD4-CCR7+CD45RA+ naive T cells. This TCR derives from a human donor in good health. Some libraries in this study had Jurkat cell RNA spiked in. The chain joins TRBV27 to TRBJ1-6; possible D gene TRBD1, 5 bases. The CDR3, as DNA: TGTGCCAGCAGTAAGACAGTGAGCTCCTATAATTCACCCCTCCACTTT. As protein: CASSKTVSSYNSPLHF.